The T cell receptor beta chain under discussion was sequenced for a study of vaccination and CD4 T cells after COVID-19. In the study overall: Stimuli were overlapping spike peptide pools of SARS-CoV-2 and three common cold coronaviruses (HCoV-NL63, HCoV-OC43, HCoV-229E).

The CDR3 runs 14 residues. The V end was cut by 6 bases, the J end by 7 bases, with 13 bases between. Germline V gene data show CDR1 as MNHEY and CDR2 as SVGEGT. Cultured CD4+ T cells had their DNA profiled by the Oncomine TCR Beta short-read assay. Investigators isolated genomic DNA from cultured CD4+ T cells. TCRdb passed the PCR reads through MiXCR, listing each CDR3 protein once. The sample records 770 or so distinct CDR3 sequences, 11% being singletons. As to this clonotype: Its antigen is undetermined.

Treatment noted: roughly 11-day PBMC culture with coronavirus spike peptide pools or control peptides (ViraFEST assay). Gathering of the CD4+ T cells, from the unexposed donor, took place before the COVID-19 pandemic (2011-2018). The J gene is TRBJ1-6, the V gene TRBV6-2 or TRBV6-3; the D is unclear. What was sequenced was CD4+ T cells from blood, cultured in vitro. The receptor's source is a human donor in good health. The CDR3, as DNA: TGTGCCAGCAGCCCGGGGTCGGGGAATTCACCCCTCCACTTT. Protein sequence: CASSPGSGNSPLHF.